The rows below give T cell receptor beta chains drawn from one sample of a study of OX40 agonist ivuxolimab in advanced cancers. The assay was immunoSEQ multiplex PCR, and TCRdb's table has in-frame clones only and misses some. This repertoire shows about 60,000 clones, 80% to 90% found once; its top ten account for around 12%. The sequencing here drew on CD4+ or CD8+ T cells sorted from blood, taken in a trial of the OX40 agonist ivuxolimab. The source is an adult with an advanced solid tumor such as melanoma, head and neck, liver or kidney cancer. The CDR3 runs from the conserved cysteine through the conserved F or W. The D gene is left open where the match is weak. Expanded clones are given a class, and other clones once, few, many or no size at all.

>TRBV7-9|NA|TRBJ1-1|NA
CASSAGRGEAFF
TGTGCCAGCAGCGCCGGTCGGGGTGAAGCTTTCTTT
>TRBV15|TRBD1|TRBJ1-1|NA
CATSRDGFPDRGRRTEAFF
TGTGCCACCAGCAGAGATGGGTTCCCAGACAGGGGGCGCCGGACTGAAGCTTTCTTT
>TRBV9|TRBD1|TRBJ1-4|NA
CASSALGGPKEKLFF
TGTGCCAGCAGCGCGTTAGGGGGCCCGAAGGAAAAACTGTTTTTT
>TRBV9|TRBD1|TRBJ2-3|NA
CASSVDGQGDTDTQYF
TGTGCCAGCAGCGTAGACGGACAGGGGGACACAGATACGCAGTATTTT
>TRBV6-1|TRBD1|TRBJ2-3|few
CASSPQGEVDTQYF
TGTGCCAGCAGTCCACAGGGGGAGGTGGATACGCAGTATTTT
>TRBV27|NA|TRBJ1-5|once
CASSWGGGGAQPQHF
TGTGCCAGCAGTTGGGGAGGGGGGGGTGCTCAGCCCCAGCATTTT
>TRBV7-8|NA|TRBJ1-1|NA
CASTLSAGNTEAFF
TGTGCCAGCACCCTTTCTGCGGGGAACACTGAAGCTTTCTTT
>TRBV19|NA|TRBJ1-5|NA
CASGPGDDQPQHF
TGTGCCAGTGGGCCCGGCGACGATCAGCCCCAGCATTTT
>TRBV5-5|NA|TRBJ2-2|NA
CASSLVGVNTGELFF
TGTGCCAGCAGCTTGGTGGGAGTGAACACCGGGGAGCTGTTTTTT
>TRBV5-6|TRBD2|TRBJ2-1|NA
CASSPGLAGAYNEQFF
TGTGCCAGCAGCCCGGGACTAGCGGGAGCATACAATGAGCAGTTCTTC
>TRBV5-6|TRBD1|TRBJ2-1|NA
CASRRQGFNNEQFF
TGTGCCAGCAGACGACAGGGTTTTAACAATGAGCAGTTCTTC
>TRBV14|NA|TRBJ2-1|NA
CASSDQSSFNEQFF
TGTGCCAGCAGCGATCAGTCCTCGTTCAATGAGCAGTTCTTC
>TRBV10-3|NA|TRBJ1-2|NA
CAISESMGGNYGYTF
TGTGCCATCAGTGAGTCGATGGGGGGGAACTATGGCTACACCTTC
>TRBV6-1|NA|TRBJ1-5|NA
CASKTDGRREPQHF
TGTGCCAGCAAAACGGACGGACGAAGGGAGCCCCAGCATTTT
>TRBV28|NA|TRBJ1-2|few
CASGSLTGFYGYTF
TGTGCCAGCGGGTCGTTAACAGGGTTCTATGGCTACACCTTC
>TRBV9|TRBD1|TRBJ1-1|NA
CASSPADRASLEAFF
TGTGCCAGCAGCCCCGCGGACAGGGCCTCGCTTGAAGCTTTCTTT
>TRBV19|NA|TRBJ2-4|NA
CASGQSLAKNIQYF
TGTGCCAGTGGACAGTCTCTAGCCAAAAACATTCAGTACTTC
>TRBV27|TRBD1|TRBJ2-7|NA
CASSLLQGHEQYF
TGTGCCAGCAGTTTATTACAGGGGCACGAGCAGTACTTC
>TRBV6-6|NA|TRBJ1-2|NA
CASSYSTGGPNYGYTF
TGTGCCAGCAGTTACTCGACGGGGGGCCCTAACTATGGCTACACCTTC
>TRBV29-1|NA|TRBJ2-1|NA
CSVEEAREQFF
TGCAGCGTTGAAGAAGCCAGGGAGCAGTTCTTC